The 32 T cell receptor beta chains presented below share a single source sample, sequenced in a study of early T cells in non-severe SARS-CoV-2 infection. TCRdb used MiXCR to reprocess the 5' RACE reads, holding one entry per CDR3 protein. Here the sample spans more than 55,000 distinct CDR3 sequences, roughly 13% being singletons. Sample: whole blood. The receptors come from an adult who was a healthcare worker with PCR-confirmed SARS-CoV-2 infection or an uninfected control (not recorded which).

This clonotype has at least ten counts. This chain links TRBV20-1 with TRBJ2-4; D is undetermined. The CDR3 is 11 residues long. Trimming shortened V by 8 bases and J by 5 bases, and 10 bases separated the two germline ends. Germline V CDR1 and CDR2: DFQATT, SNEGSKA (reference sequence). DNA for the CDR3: TGCAGTTCCATCTTCCAAAACATTCAGTACTTC. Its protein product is CSSIFQNIQYF.

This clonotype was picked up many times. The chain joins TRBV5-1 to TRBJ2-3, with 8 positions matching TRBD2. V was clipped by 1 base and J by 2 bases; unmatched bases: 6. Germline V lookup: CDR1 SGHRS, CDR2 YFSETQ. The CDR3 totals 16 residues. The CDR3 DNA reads TGCGCCAGCAGCTTGCTGGCGGGGGGCCCCACAGATACGCAGTATTTT. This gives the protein CASSLLAGGPTDTQYF.

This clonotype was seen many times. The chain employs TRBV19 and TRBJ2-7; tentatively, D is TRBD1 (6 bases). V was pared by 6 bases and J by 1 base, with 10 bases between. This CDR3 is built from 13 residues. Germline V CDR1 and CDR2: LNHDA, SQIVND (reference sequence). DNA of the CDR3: TGTGCCAGTAGACAACAGGGTTCCTACGAGCAGTACTTC. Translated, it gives CASRQQGSYEQYF.

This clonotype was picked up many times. The CDR3 bases are TGCGCCAGCAGCCCTCCAGGGGGCGAGTCGAATGGCTACACCTTC. Its protein product is CASSPPGGESNGYTF. This chain uses TRBV4-1 with TRBJ1-2, with 8 nucleotides matching TRBD1. This CDR3 contains 15 residues. CDR1 is MGHRA and CDR2 is YSYEKL in the germline V gene. Trimming at V came to 4 bases and at J to 6 bases, leaving 10 bases not matched to a gene.

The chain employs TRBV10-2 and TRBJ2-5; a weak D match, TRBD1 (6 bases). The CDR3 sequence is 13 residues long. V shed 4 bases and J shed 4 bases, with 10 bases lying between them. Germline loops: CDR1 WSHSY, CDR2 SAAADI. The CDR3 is CASSGQDGETQYF. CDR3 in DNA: TGCGCCAGCAGTGGACAGGATGGAGAGACCCAGTACTTC.

The CDR3 spells CASSRDRLTGELFF. CDR3 coding DNA: TGTGCCAGCAGCCGGGACAGACTTACCGGGGAGCTGTTTTTT. This chain uses TRBV6-2 or TRBV6-3 with TRBJ2-2, with 7 bases that match TRBD1. In germline, CDR1 is MNHEY, CDR2 SVGEGT. There are 14 residues in the CDR3. Trimming at V came to 6 bases and at J to 5 bases, leaving 6 bases not matched to a gene.

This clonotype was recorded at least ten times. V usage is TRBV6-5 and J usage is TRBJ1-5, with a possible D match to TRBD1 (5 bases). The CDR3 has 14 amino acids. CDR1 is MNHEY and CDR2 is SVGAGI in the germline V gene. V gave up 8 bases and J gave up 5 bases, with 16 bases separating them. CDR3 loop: CASSLGTYDQPQHF. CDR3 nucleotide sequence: TGTGCCAGCTCCCTGGGGACTTATGATCAGCCCCAGCATTTT.

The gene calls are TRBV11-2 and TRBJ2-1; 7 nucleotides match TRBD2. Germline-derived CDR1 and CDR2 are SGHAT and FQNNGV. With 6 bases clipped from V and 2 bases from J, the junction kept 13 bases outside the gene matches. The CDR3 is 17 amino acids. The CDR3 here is CASRQTGTKRTYNEQFF. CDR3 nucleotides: TGTGCCAGCAGGCAGACCGGGACTAAAAGGACCTACAATGAGCAGTTCTTC.

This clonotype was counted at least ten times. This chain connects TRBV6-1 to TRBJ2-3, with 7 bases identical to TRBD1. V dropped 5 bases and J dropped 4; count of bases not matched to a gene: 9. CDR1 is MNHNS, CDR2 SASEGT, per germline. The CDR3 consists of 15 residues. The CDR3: CASSKGGVLADTQYF. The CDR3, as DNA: TGTGCCAGCAGTAAAGGGGGCGTCCTGGCAGATACGCAGTATTTT.

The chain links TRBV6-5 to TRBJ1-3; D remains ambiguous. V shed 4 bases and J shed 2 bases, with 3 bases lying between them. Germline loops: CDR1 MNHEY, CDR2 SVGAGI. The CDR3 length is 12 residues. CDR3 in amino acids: CASSSAGNTIYF. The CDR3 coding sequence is TGTGCCAGCAGTTCAGCTGGAAACACCATATATTTT.

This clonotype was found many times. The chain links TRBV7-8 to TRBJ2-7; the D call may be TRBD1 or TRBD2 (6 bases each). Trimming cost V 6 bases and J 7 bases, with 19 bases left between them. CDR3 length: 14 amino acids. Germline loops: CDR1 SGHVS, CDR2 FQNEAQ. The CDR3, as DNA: TGTGCCAGCAGACCCACCCGAGGAGGGGGAGAGCAGTACTTC. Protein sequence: CASRPTRGGGEQYF.

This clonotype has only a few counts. CDR3: CSAEDWAGGPYNEQFF. The CDR3, as DNA: TGCAGTGCTGAGGATTGGGCGGGGGGCCCCTACAATGAGCAGTTCTTC. This chain uses TRBV20-1 with TRBJ2-1; 8 bases line up with TRBD2. The CDR3 loop spans 16 amino acids. V dropped 5 bases and J dropped 2; count of bases not matched to a gene: 11. Germline V CDR1 and CDR2: DFQATT, SNEGSKA (reference sequence).

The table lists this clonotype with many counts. The CDR3 here is CASSYYPGGYGYTF. CDR3 nucleotide sequence: TGTGCCAGCAGTTACTACCCAGGGGGATATGGCTACACCTTC. V usage is TRBV6-5 and J usage is TRBJ1-2; 7 nucleotides align to TRBD1. Per the germline V gene, CDR1 is MNHEY and CDR2 is SVGAGI. The CDR3 sequence is 14 residues long. V lost 1 base, J lost 5 bases, and 4 bases stayed unmatched.

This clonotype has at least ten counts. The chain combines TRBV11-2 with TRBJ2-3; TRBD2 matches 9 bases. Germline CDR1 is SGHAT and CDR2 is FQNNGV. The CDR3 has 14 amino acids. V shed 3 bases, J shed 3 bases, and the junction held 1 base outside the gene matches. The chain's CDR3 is CASSLRGGTDTQYF. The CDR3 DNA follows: TGTGCCAGCAGCTTGCGGGGGGGGACAGATACGCAGTATTTT. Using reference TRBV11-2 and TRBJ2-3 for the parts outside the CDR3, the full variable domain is EAGVAQSPRYKIIEKRQSVAFWCNPISGHATLYWYQQILGQGPKLLIQFQNNGVVDDSQLPKDRFSAERLKGVDSTLKIQPAKLEDSAVYLCASSLRGGTDTQYFGPGTRLTVL.

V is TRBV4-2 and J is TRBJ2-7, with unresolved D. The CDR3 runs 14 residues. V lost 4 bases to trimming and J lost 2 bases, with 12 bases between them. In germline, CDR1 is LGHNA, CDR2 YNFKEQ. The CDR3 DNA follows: TGTGCCAGCAGCCCATGGATAGGACCCTACGAGCAGTACTTC. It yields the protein CASSPWIGPYEQYF.

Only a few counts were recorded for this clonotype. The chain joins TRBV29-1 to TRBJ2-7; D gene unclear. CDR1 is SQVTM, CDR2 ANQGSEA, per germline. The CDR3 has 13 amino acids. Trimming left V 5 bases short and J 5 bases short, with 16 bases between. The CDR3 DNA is TGCAGCGTTCCAATCGCAGGTCGTAACGAGCAGTACTTC. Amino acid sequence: CSVPIAGRNEQYF.

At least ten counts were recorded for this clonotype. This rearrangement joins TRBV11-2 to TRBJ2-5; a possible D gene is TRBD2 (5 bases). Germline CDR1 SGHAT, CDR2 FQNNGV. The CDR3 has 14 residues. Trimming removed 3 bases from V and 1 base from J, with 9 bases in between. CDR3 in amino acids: CASSFTRGQETQYF. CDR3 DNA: TGTGCCAGCAGCTTCACCCGGGGCCAAGAGACCCAGTACTTC.

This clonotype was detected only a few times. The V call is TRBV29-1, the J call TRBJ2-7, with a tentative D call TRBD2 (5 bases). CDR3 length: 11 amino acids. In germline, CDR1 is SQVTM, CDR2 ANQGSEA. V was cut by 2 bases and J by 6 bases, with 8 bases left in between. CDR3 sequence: CSVESGVEQYF. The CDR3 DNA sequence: TGCAGCGTTGAATCCGGGGTCGAGCAGTACTTC.

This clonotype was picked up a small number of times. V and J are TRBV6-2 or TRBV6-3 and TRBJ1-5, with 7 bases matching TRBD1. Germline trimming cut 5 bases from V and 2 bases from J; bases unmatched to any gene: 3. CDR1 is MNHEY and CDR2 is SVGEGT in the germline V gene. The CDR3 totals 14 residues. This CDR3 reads CASSDGTGNQPQHF. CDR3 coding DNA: TGTGCCAGCAGTGACGGGACAGGCAATCAGCCCCAGCATTTT.

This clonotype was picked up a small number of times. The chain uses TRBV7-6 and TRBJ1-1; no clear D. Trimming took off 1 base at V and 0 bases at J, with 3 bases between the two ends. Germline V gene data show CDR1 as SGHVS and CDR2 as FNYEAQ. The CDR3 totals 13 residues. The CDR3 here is CASSLEMNTEAFF. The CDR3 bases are TGTGCCAGCAGCTTAGAGATGAACACTGAAGCTTTCTTT.

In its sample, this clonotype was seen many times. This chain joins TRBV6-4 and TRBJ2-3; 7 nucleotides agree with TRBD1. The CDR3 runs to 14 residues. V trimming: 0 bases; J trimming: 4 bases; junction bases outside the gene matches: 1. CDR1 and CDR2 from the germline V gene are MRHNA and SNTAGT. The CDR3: CASSDSGGADTQYF. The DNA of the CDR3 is TGTGCCAGCAGTGACTCAGGGGGCGCAGATACGCAGTATTTT.

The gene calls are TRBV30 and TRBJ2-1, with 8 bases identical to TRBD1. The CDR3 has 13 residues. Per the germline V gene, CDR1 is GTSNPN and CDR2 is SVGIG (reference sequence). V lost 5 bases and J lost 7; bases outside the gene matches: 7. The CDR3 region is CAWEHGQGNEQFF. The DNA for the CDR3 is TGTGCCTGGGAACACGGACAGGGTAATGAGCAGTTCTTC.

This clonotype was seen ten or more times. The CDR3 coding sequence is TGTGCCAGCAGCGGGACAGTGAACACTGAAGCTTTCTTT. Translating gives CASSGTVNTEAFF. This chain uses TRBV9 with TRBJ1-1; possible D gene TRBD1, 6 bases. The ends were cut back, 3 bases at V and 0 bases at J, with 6 bases in the middle. The germline V gene encodes CDR1 SGDLS and CDR2 YYNGEE. The length of the CDR3 is 13 residues.

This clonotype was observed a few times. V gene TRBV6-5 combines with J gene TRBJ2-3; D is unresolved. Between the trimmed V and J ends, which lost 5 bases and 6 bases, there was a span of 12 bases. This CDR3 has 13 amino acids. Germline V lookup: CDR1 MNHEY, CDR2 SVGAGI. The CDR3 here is CASSLTSFDTQYF. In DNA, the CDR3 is TGTGCCAGCAGTCTGACCAGCTTTGATACGCAGTATTTT.

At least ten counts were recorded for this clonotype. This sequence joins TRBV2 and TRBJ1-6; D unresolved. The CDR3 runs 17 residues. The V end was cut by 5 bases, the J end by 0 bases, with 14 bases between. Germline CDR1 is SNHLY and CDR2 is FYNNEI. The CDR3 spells CASSQQKYSSYNSPLHF. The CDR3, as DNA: TGTGCCAGCAGTCAACAGAAATACAGCTCCTATAATTCACCCCTCCACTTT.

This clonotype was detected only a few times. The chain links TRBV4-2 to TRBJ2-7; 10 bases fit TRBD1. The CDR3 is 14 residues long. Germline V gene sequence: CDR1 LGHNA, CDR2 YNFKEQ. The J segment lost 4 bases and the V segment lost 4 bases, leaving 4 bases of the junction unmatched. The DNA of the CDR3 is TGTGCCAGCAGCCGGGACAGGGGAGGATACGAGCAGTACTTC. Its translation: CASSRDRGGYEQYF.

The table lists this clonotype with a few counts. CDR3: CASSQARQTGELFF. CDR3 coding DNA: TGCGCCAGCAGCCAAGCACGACAGACCGGGGAGCTGTTTTTT. This chain connects TRBV4-1 to TRBJ2-2; TRBD1 might be the D (5 bases). The CDR3 is made up of 14 amino acids. V was cut by 1 base and J by 5 bases, with 8 bases left in between. Germline lookup yields CDR1 MGHRA and CDR2 YSYEKL.

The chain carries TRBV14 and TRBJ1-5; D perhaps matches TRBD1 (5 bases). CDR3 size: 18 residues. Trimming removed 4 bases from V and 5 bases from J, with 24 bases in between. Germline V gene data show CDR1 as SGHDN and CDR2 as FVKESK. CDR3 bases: TGTGCCAGCAGCCGCCCCGCGGCCTCTCCCGGAGGGGATCAGCCCCAGCATTTT. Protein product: CASSRPAASPGGDQPQHF.

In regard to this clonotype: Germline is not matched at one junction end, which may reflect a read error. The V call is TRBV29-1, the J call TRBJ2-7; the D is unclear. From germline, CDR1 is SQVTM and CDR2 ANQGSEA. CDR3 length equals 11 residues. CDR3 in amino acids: CRVGLGYEQYF. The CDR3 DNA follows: TGCAGAGTTGGGTTAGGCTACGAGCAGTACTTC.

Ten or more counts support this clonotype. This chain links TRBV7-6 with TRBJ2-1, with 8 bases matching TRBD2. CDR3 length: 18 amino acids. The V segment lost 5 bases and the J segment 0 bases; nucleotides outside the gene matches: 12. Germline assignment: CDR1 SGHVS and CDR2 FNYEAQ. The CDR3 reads CASSRLIAGGLSYNEQFF. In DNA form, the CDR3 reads TGTGCCAGCAGCCGTCTGATTGCGGGGGGACTCTCCTACAATGAGCAGTTCTTC. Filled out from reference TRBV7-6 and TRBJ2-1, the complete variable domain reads GAGVSQSPRYKVTKRGQDVALRCDPISGHVSLYWYRQALGQGPEFLTYFNYEAQQDKSGLPNDRFSAERPEGSISTLTIQRTEQRDSAMYRCASSRLIAGGLSYNEQFFGPGTRLTVL.

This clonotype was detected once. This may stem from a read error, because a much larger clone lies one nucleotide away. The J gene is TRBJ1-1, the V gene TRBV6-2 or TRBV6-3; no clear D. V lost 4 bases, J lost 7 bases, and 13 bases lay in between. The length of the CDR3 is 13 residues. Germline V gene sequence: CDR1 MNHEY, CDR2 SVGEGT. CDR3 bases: TGTGCCAGCAGTTCTAGTCCCTGGGTTGAAGCTTTCTTT. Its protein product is CASSSSPWVEAFF.

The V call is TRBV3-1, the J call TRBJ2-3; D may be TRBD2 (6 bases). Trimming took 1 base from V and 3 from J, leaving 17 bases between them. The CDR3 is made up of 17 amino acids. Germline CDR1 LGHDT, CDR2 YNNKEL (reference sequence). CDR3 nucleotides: TGTGCCAGCAGCCAAGTCCGGTCCGGGACTCGAACAGATACGCAGTATTTT. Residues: CASSQVRSGTRTDTQYF.